The sequence of this T cell receptor (beta chain) was determined in a study of blood T cell repertoires in COVID-19. Study context: The United States, Italy and Spain provided the acute and convalescent COVID-19 samples.

Sequencing was performed with immunoSEQ multiplex PCR; in TCRdb, only in-frame clones are kept and a portion is missing. The repertoire holds 130,000 to 150,000 clones, over 70% seen once, with under 10% in the top ten. Sequencing was done on a sample of peripheral blood. The receptor's source is a man between 45 and 60 years old with active or convalescent COVID-19.

DNA of the CDR3: TGTGCCAGCATTCCGGGGCCAGGGGAAAACATTCAGTACTTC. Its protein is CASIPGPGENIQYF. The chain is built from TRBV6-5 and TRBJ2-4; TRBD1 might be the D (6 bases). CDR3 length equals 14 residues. From germline, CDR1 is MNHEY and CDR2 SVGAGI. Deletions cut 7 bases from V and 5 bases from J, with 15 bases between.